These 22 T cell receptor beta chains originate from one sample sequenced in a study of vaccination and CD4 T cells after COVID-19. Treatment indicated: roughly ten-day PBMC culture with coronavirus spike peptide pools or control peptides (ViraFEST assay). Once obtained from cultured CD4+ T cells, the DNA was sequenced using the Oncomine TCR Beta short-read assay. In TCRdb, the PCR reads were re-called with MiXCR into one record per CDR3 protein. Among about 20,000 distinct CDR3 sequences listed, 53% were seen once. Their antigens remain unidentified. The material sequenced was CD4+ T cells from blood, cultured in vitro, taken before SARS-CoV-2 vaccination. These receptors were taken from a human donor who had recovered from COVID-19.

The genes are TRBV19 and TRBJ2-5; the match to TRBD1 covers 7 bases. V dropped 4 bases and J dropped 2; count of bases not matched to a gene: 4. The length of the CDR3 is 14 residues. CDR1 and CDR2 (germline): LNHDA, SQIVND (reference sequence). The CDR3: CASSRSQGQETQYF. The CDR3 nucleotides read TGTGCCAGTAGTAGGTCACAGGGGCAAGAGACCCAGTACTTC. Based on the CDR3 plus reference TRBV19 and TRBJ2-5, the full variable domain is DGGITQSPKYLFRKEGQNVTLSCEQNLNHDAMYWYRQDPGQGLRLIYYSQIVNDFQKGDIAEGYSVSREKKESFPLTVTSAQKNPTAFYLCASSRSQGQETQYFGPGTRLLVL.

The chain carries TRBV19 and TRBJ1-5; TRBD1 aligns across 8 bases. This CDR3 is built from 17 residues. The trim removed 1 base at V and 2 bases at J, leaving 7 bases unmatched. In germline, CDR1 is LNHDA, CDR2 SQIVND (reference sequence). In DNA form, the CDR3 reads TGTGCCAGTAGTATAGTGGTTGGACAGGGCGGCAATCAGCCCCAGCATTTT. Residues: CASSIVVGQGGNQPQHF.

The chain is built from TRBV20-1 and TRBJ1-3; TRBD1 matches 12 bases. Germline CDR1 DFQATT, CDR2 SNEGSKA (reference sequence). V lost 5 bases and J lost 8; bases outside the gene matches: 7. There are 14 residues in the CDR3. The CDR3 region has the DNA TGCAGTGCTCAACACCGGGACAGGGGGCACACCATATATTTT. Its translation: CSAQHRDRGHTIYF.

This clonotype has just a few counts. The rearrangement joins TRBV7-9 to TRBJ1-5; D call uncertain. This CDR3 comprises 12 residues. The germline V gene encodes CDR1 SEHNR and CDR2 FQNEAQ (reference sequence). Trimming left V 5 bases short and J 5 bases short, with 7 bases between. CDR3 in DNA: TGTGCCAGCAGCCGGGCGGATCAGCCCCAGCATTTT. This encodes CASSRADQPQHF.

The CDR3 DNA is TGTGCCAGCAGCTTAGCGGCGAGGACTAGCGGCTCCTACGAGCAGTACTTC. Translating it yields CASSLAARTSGSYEQYF. The chain uses TRBV7-2 and TRBJ2-7, with 10 nucleotides matching TRBD2. The CDR3 loop spans 17 amino acids. J gave up 0 bases and V 0 bases, and 5 bases lay outside the gene matches. Germline-derived CDR1 and CDR2 are SGHTA and FQGNSA.

The genes are TRBV27 and TRBJ1-6; the D gene is possibly TRBD1 (5 bases). The ends were cut back, 4 bases at V and 3 bases at J, with 13 bases in the middle. The CDR3 has 16 residues. The germline CDR1 and CDR2 sequences are MNHEY and SMNVEV (reference sequence). CDR3 sequence (DNA): TGTGCCAGCAGTTCCCAGGGTGGCGTCTATAATTCACCCCTCCACTTT. This gives the protein CASSSQGGVYNSPLHF.

This clonotype has just a few counts. The chain recombines TRBV20-1 with TRBJ2-5; TRBD1 aligns across 7 bases. The germline gives CDR1 DFQATT, CDR2 SNEGSKA (reference sequence). The length of the CDR3 is 13 residues. V shed 5 bases, J shed 0 bases, and the junction held 3 bases outside the gene matches. DNA for the CDR3: TGCAGTGCTTCCGGGACAGACCAAGAGACCCAGTACTTC. It codes for CSASGTDQETQYF.

The CDR3 sequence is CASSQDWGNRDSPLHF. As DNA, the CDR3 is TGCGCCAGCAGCCAAGATTGGGGAAACAGGGACTCACCCCTCCACTTT. The chain uses TRBV4-3 and TRBJ1-6, with a weak D call TRBD1 (6 bases). V lost 0 bases, J lost 10 bases, and 16 bases lay in between. The CDR3 has 16 residues. Germline lookup yields CDR1 LGHNA and CDR2 YSLEER.

Only a few counts were recorded for this clonotype. The chain recombines TRBV6-1 with TRBJ1-1; a weak D match, TRBD1 (5 bases). The germline CDR1 and CDR2 sequences are MNHNS and SASEGT. This CDR3 is 19 amino acids long. Trimming removed 6 bases from V and 4 bases from J, with 30 bases in between. For the CDR3, the DNA is TGTGCCAGCAGAAAACTTCGGGGGACTTTCACCGCCCAGGTCACTGAAGCTTTCTTT. It codes for CASRKLRGTFTAQVTEAFF.

This clonotype showed up just a few times. The V call is TRBV5-4, the J call TRBJ1-5; D unresolved. This CDR3 has 14 residues. The V and J ends lost 0 bases and 7 bases respectively, with 11 bases between them. Germline V gives CDR1 SGHNT, CDR2 YYREEE (reference sequence). CDR3 coding DNA: TGTGCCAGCAGCTTGGCCGGGGATGGCCAGCCCCAGCATTTT. As protein: CASSLAGDGQPQHF.

In its sample, this clonotype was seen a few times. The chain combines TRBV6-1 with TRBJ2-7; D is possibly TRBD1 (5 bases). V lost 8 bases and J lost 3, with 14 bases in between. Germline CDR1 is MNHNS and CDR2 is SASEGT. The CDR3 covers 13 residues. The CDR3 loop is CASWRSDNYEQYF. As DNA, the CDR3 is TGTGCCAGCTGGCGATCGGACAACTACGAGCAGTACTTC.

The J gene is TRBJ2-2, the V gene TRBV18; D is undetermined. The CDR3 is 18 residues long. The germline V and J ends were trimmed by 0 bases and 0 bases, with 14 bases remaining between them. CDR1 and CDR2 (germline): KGHSH, LQKENI. Written as DNA, the CDR3 is TGTGCCAGCTCACCACCGGGCAGGACCTTATCGAACACCGGGGAGCTGTTTTTT. It specifies CASSPPGRTLSNTGELFF.

This clonotype showed up just a few times. The chain uses TRBV20-1 and TRBJ2-7; 13 bases agree with TRBD2. V was pared by 3 bases and J by 4 bases, with 6 bases of the junction left unmatched. The CDR3 is made up of 15 amino acids. The germline gives CDR1 DFQATT, CDR2 SNEGSKA (reference sequence). CDR3 residues: CSASSGLAGVYEQYF. The CDR3 DNA is TGCAGTGCTAGCTCCGGACTAGCGGGAGTATACGAGCAGTACTTC.

This clonotype occurred a few times. V and J are TRBV20-1 and TRBJ1-2; 8 bases map to TRBD1. CDR1 is DFQATT and CDR2 is SNEGSKA in the germline V gene (reference sequence). The ends lost 6 bases at V and 9 bases at J; junction bases unmatched: 9. This CDR3 has 12 residues. The CDR3 coding sequence is TGCAGTGCCCGGGCAACAGGGGGAAGCTACACCTTC. As protein: CSARATGGSYTF.

The chain combines TRBV30 with TRBJ1-5; unclear D gene. Germline V CDR1 and CDR2: GTSNPN, SVGIG (reference sequence). Between the trimmed V and J ends, which lost 3 bases and 0 bases, there was a span of 6 bases. This CDR3 spans 13 amino acids. The CDR3 sequence: CAWRGNSNQPQHF. The DNA for the CDR3 is TGTGCCTGGAGGGGGAATAGCAATCAGCCCCAGCATTTT.

This clonotype has more than one count but fewer than ten. The V and J genes are TRBV7-2 and TRBJ2-7; a weak D match, TRBD2 (6 bases). Per germline, CDR1 SGHTA and CDR2 FQGNSA. Trimming stripped 4 bases from V and 5 bases from J, with 18 bases between. The length of the CDR3 is 15 residues. CDR3 region: CASSSSVGTQHEQYF. Here the CDR3 DNA reads TGTGCCAGCAGCTCTAGCGTCGGGACCCAACACGAGCAGTACTTC.

The sample holds a few counts of this clonotype. This chain joins TRBV7-9 and TRBJ1-1, with 7 bases that match TRBD1. CDR3 size: 14 residues. With V trimmed by 9 bases and J by 1 base, 8 bases remained unmatched. The germline CDR1 and CDR2 sequences are SEHNR and FQNEAQ (reference sequence). The CDR3 sequence: CASQGGLRNTEAFF. CDR3 nucleotide sequence: TGTGCCAGTCAGGGGGGCCTGAGGAACACTGAAGCTTTCTTT.

The rearrangement uses TRBV6-1 and TRBJ2-2, with D unresolved. V lost 6 bases and J lost 4, with 6 bases in between. This CDR3 comprises 12 residues. Germline loops: CDR1 MNHNS, CDR2 SASEGT. CDR3 amino acids: CASSTVTGELFF. DNA of the CDR3: TGTGCCAGCAGCACGGTCACCGGGGAGCTGTTTTTT.

The chain joins TRBV11-2 to TRBJ2-1, with TRBD2 identical over 8 bases. In germline, CDR1 is SGHAT, CDR2 FQNNGV. CDR3 size: 13 residues. Germline trimming cut 1 base from V and 10 bases from J; bases unmatched to any gene: 3. CDR3 amino acids: CASSLVAGREQFF. The CDR3 region has the DNA TGTGCCAGCAGCTTAGTAGCGGGGCGGGAGCAGTTCTTC.

The chain combines TRBV7-2 with TRBJ2-5; D is uncertain. CDR3 size: 11 residues. CDR1 is SGHTA, CDR2 FQGNSA, per germline. The V gene lost 5 bases and the J gene lost 5 bases, with 6 bases spanning the gap. The CDR3 protein is CASSPQETQYF. Here the CDR3 DNA reads TGTGCCAGCAGCCCTCAGGAGACCCAGTACTTC.

This clonotype has just one count. This chain joins TRBV6-1 and TRBJ1-5; no firm D call. The CDR3 is 15 residues long. CDR1 and CDR2 (germline): MNHNS, SASEGT. V lost 3 bases and J 7 bases, leaving 16 bases between the germline ends. The CDR3 nucleotides read TGTGCCAGCAGTGATTTGGTAGGGTATACGCAGCCCCAGCATTTT. Its translation is CASSDLVGYTQPQHF.

This chain joins TRBV15 and TRBJ1-1; the D gene is possibly TRBD1 (5 bases). Trimming stripped 0 bases from V and 1 base from J, with 6 bases between. Germline V gives CDR1 LNHNV, CDR2 YYDKDF (reference sequence). The CDR3 totals 14 residues. The CDR3 sequence: CATSREGGNTEAFF. The CDR3 DNA sequence: TGTGCCACCAGCAGAGAGGGGGGGAACACTGAAGCTTTCTTT.